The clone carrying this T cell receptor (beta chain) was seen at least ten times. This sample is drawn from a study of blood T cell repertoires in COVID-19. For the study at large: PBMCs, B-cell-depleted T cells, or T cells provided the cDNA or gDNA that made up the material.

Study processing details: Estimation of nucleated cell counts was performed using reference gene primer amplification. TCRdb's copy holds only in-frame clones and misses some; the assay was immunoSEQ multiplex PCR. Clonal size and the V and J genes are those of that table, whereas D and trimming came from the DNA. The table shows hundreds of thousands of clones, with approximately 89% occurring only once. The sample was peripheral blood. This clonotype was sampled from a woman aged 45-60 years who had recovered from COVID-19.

DNA of the CDR3: TGTGCCACTACAGGGTTCGCCAAAAACATTCAGTACTTC. The encoded protein is CATTGFAKNIQYF. The chain is built from TRBV19 and TRBJ2-4; D perhaps matches TRBD1 (6 bases). Germline CDR1 and CDR2: LNHDA and SQIVND (reference sequence). The V gene lost 10 bases and the J gene lost 1 base, with 11 bases spanning the gap. This CDR3 contains 13 residues.